Shown below are 17 T cell receptor beta chains from a single sample sequenced in a study of tumor and adjacent non-tumor tissue in lung cancer. The library came from three nested PCR rounds adapted from ARM-PCR protocols. TCRdb ran MiXCR on the multiplex PCR reads and lists one entry per CDR3 protein. Of under 150,000 distinct CDR3 sequences listed, approximately 64% are singletons. This sample's RNA came from whole unsorted tissue. Sequencing was performed on lung tumor tissue. The receptor source for this set is a man between 60 and 70 years old with small cell lung cancer.

This sequence joins TRBV20-1 and TRBJ2-3; 11 positions match TRBD2. This CDR3 region has 15 residues. Per germline, CDR1 DFQATT and CDR2 SNEGSKA (reference sequence). V shed 4 bases, J shed 2 bases, and the junction held 5 bases outside the gene matches. CDR3 in amino acids: CSATLLAGDTDTQYF. In nucleotides, the CDR3 is TGCAGTGCTACCTTACTAGCGGGAGACACAGATACGCAGTATTTT.

This clonotype was seen only a few times. This may be a read error, as it is one base from a much larger clone. The chain uses TRBV29-1 and TRBJ1-1, with D tentatively TRBD1 (6 bases). The CDR3 spans 13 residues. The germline V gene encodes CDR1 SQVTM and CDR2 ANQGSEA. The CDR3 region is CSVATGLATKAFF. In DNA form, the CDR3 reads TGCAGCGTTGCTACAGGGTTGGCCACTAAAGCTTTCTTT. The entire variable domain, with the rest obtained from reference TRBV29-1 and TRBJ1-1, is as follows: SAVISQKPSRDICQRGTSLTIQCQVDSQVTMMFWYRQQPGQSLTLIATANQGSEATYESGFVIDKFPISRPNLTFSTLTVSNMSPEDSSIYLCSVATGLATKAFFGQGTRLTVV.

Points on this clonotype: Without the conserved terminal phenylalanine or tryptophan, this CDR3 likely stems from a read error. The rearrangement links TRBV29-1 to TRBJ2-1; D perhaps matches TRBD2 (5 bases). CDR3 size: 13 residues. Looked up from germline, CDR1 is SQVTM and CDR2 is ANQGSEA. The CDR3 sequence is CSVGRSVYNVQFS. The CDR3 region has the DNA TGTAGCGTTGGCCGCTCAGTATACAATGTGCAGTTCTCC.

This clonotype was counted ten times or more. In nucleotides, the CDR3 is TGTGCCAGCAGCCGAATTGGGACTAGCGGGACCCTACCCTACGAGCAGTACTTC. This sequence encodes CASSRIGTSGTLPYEQYF. J is TRBJ2-7 and V is TRBV11-2; 13 bases are a match to TRBD2. The CDR3 consists of 18 residues. V gave up 5 bases and J gave up 2 bases; unmatched junction bases: 12. The V gene's germline CDR1 is SGHAT and CDR2 FQNNGV. The full variable domain, its missing parts supplied by reference TRBV11-2 and TRBJ2-7, is EAGVAQSPRYKIIEKRQSVAFWCNPISGHATLYWYQQILGQGPKLLIQFQNNGVVDDSQLPKDRFSAERLKGVDSTLKIQPAKLEDSAVYLCASSRIGTSGTLPYEQYFGPGTRLTVT.

On this clonotype itself: Sequence at one end of the junction differs from germline and may be a read error. This chain connects TRBV28 to TRBJ2-7, with 8 bases lining up with TRBD1. Germline assignment: CDR1 MDHEN and CDR2 SYDVKM. This CDR3 has 16 residues. CDR3 residues: CASSLQGQGGVVEQYF. The CDR3 coding sequence is TGTGCAAGCAGTTTGCAAGGACAGGGTGGGGTGGTCGAGCAGTACTTC.

The table lists this clonotype with many counts. The V call is TRBV5-5, the J call TRBJ2-3; D may be TRBD1 (6 bases). CDR1 and CDR2 from the germline V gene are SGHKS and YYEKEE (reference sequence). The CDR3 is made up of 13 amino acids. V was trimmed by 2 bases and J by 6 bases, leaving 10 bases between them. CDR3 sequence: CASSFNQGDTQYF. CDR3 coding DNA: TGTGCCAGCAGCTTTAACCAGGGGGATACGCAGTATTTT.

A word on this clonotype: This clone may be a read error of a much larger clone one base away. The genes are TRBV28 and TRBJ2-1, with D unresolved. The germline gives CDR1 MDHEN, CDR2 SYDVKM. This CDR3 has 13 residues. The CDR3 here is CAGSRLEKGEQFF. The CDR3, as DNA: TGTGCCGGCAGTCGACTGGAGAAGGGTGAGCAGTTCTTC.

This chain uses TRBV6-5 with TRBJ1-1, with unresolved D. Germline CDR1 reads MNHEY; CDR2 reads SVGAGI. Trimming stripped 6 bases from V and 0 bases from J, with 2 bases between. This CDR3 is built from 11 residues. The DNA for the CDR3 is TGTGCCAGCAGGGTGAACACTGAAGCTTTCTTT. Translated, it gives CASRVNTEAFF.

As to this clonotype: The junction departs from germline at one end; a sequencing error may be responsible. The chain employs TRBV11-2 and TRBJ2-3, with 10 bases identical to TRBD2. Germline loops: CDR1 SGHAT, CDR2 FQNNGV. The CDR3 loop spans 15 amino acids. In DNA, the CDR3 is TGTACCAGCAGCTTAGGGGCTAGCGGGAGTGATAAGCAGTATTTT. Protein product: CTSSLGASGSDKQYF. The full variable domain, in which reference TRBV11-2 and TRBJ2-3 provide the parts outside the CDR3, is EAGVAQSPRYKIIEKRQSVAFWCNPISGHATLYWYQQILGQGPKLLIQFQNNGVVDDSQLPKDRFSAERLKGVDSTLKIQPAKLEDSAVYLCTSSLGASGSDKQYFGPGTRLTVL.

The sample holds a few counts of this clonotype. The chain couples TRBV7-9 to TRBJ2-5; 10 bases map to TRBD2. Per the germline V gene, CDR1 is SEHNR and CDR2 is FQNEAQ (reference sequence). Losses at the gene ends were 5 bases for V and 3 bases for J; bases not matched to a gene: 12. The CDR3 is 17 amino acids. CDR3 sequence reads: CASSPGLAFGVKETQYF. The CDR3 coding sequence is TGTGCCAGCAGCCCGGGACTAGCGTTTGGTGTGAAAGAGACCCAGTACTTC. Combining the CDR3 with reference TRBV7-9 and TRBJ2-5 gives the whole variable domain DTGVSQNPRHKITKRGQNVTFRCDPISEHNRLYWYRQTLGQGPEFLTYFQNEAQLEKSRLLSDRFSAERPKGSFSTLEIQRTEQGDSAMYLCASSPGLAFGVKETQYFGPGTRLLVL.

A note on this clonotype: Possible read error: a much larger clone is one base away. The chain combines TRBV5-1 with TRBJ1-2; weak D call: TRBD1 (6 bases). CDR3 length: 12 residues. The ends were cut back, 6 bases at V and 7 bases at J, with 13 bases in the middle. Germline V gene sequence: CDR1 SGHRS, CDR2 YFSETQ. CDR3 bases: TGCGCCAGCATCGCGAACAGGGCTGGCTACACCTTC. It is translated as CASIANRAGYTF.

The chain links TRBV28 to TRBJ1-1, with D uncertain. The CDR3 has 14 residues. Trimming shortened V by 3 bases and J by 3 bases, and 11 bases separated the two germline ends. Germline V gives CDR1 MDHEN, CDR2 SYDVKM. For the CDR3, the DNA is TGTGCCAGCAGTTTTCCCCACGGGTACACTGAAGCTTTCTTT. Its protein is CASSFPHGYTEAFF.

Note on this clonotype: Compared with germline, one end of the junction differs, possibly owing to a read error. The chain joins TRBV11-1 to TRBJ2-1; unclear D gene. Germline CDR1 reads SGHAT; CDR2 reads FQDESV (reference sequence). The CDR3 loop spans 15 amino acids. CDR3 loop: CASSLVSASYNDQIF. The CDR3 nucleotides read TGTGCCAGCAGCTTAGTCTCGGCATCCTACAATGACCAGATCTTC.

As concerns this clonotype: A single base separates this from a much larger clone, so it may be a read error. This chain links TRBV29-1 with TRBJ1-1; a weak D match, TRBD1 (5 bases). Trimming pared 7 bases from V and 5 bases from J, leaving 14 bases between. This CDR3 spans 12 amino acids. Germline loops: CDR1 SQVTM, CDR2 ANQGSEA. The CDR3 loop is CSAPAGTTEAFF. As DNA, the CDR3 is TGCAGCGCCCCGGCAGGGACGACTGAAGCTTTCTTT.

J is TRBJ2-7 and V is TRBV20-1; D perhaps matches TRBD2 (5 bases). V was shortened by 3 bases and J by 7 bases, with 16 bases between the two germline ends. Germline CDR1 is DFQATT and CDR2 is SNEGSKA (reference sequence). CDR3 length equals 13 residues. The CDR3 bases are TGCAGTGCTAGTGGACCGGGATTAGGGGAGCAGTACTTC. This encodes CSASGPGLGEQYF.

The table lists this clonotype with a few counts. This rearrangement joins TRBV6-1 to TRBJ2-2; 8 nucleotides match TRBD2. The CDR3 extends over 17 amino acids. Germline values: CDR1 MNHNS, CDR2 SASEGT. V was clipped by 7 bases and J by 7 bases; unmatched bases: 17. The CDR3 is CASTIRVGAGVGGELFF. The DNA of the CDR3 is TGTGCCAGCACGATTCGTGTAGGAGCGGGAGTTGGCGGGGAGCTGTTTTTT.

This clonotype showed up many times. V is TRBV4-2 and J is TRBJ1-1; 7 bases fit TRBD1. This CDR3 comprises 15 residues. Per the germline V gene, CDR1 is LGHNA and CDR2 is YNFKEQ. Trimming removed 0 bases from V and 2 bases from J; junction bases left unmatched: 3. The CDR3 region has the DNA TGTGCCAGCAGCCAAGATACAGGGGATAACACTGAAGCTTTCTTT. It yields the protein CASSQDTGDNTEAFF.